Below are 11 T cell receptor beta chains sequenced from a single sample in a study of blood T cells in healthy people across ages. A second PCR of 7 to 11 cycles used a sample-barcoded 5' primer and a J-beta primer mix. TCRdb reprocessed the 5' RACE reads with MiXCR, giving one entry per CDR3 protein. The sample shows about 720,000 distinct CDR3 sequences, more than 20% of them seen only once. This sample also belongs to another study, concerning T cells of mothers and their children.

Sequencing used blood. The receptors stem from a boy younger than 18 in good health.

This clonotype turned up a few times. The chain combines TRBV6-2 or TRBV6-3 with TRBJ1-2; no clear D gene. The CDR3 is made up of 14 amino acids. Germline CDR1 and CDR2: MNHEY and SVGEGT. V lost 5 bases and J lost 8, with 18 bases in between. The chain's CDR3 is CASSDLTGNGGYTF. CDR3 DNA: TGTGCCAGCAGTGACCTGACGGGCAACGGGGGCTACACCTTC.

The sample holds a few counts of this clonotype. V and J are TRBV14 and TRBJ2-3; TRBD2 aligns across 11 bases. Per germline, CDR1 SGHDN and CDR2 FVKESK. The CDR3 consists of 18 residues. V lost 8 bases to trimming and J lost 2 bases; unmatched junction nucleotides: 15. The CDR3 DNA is TGTGCCAGCGCGCCCGGGACTAGCGGCTCAAAAGACACAGATACGCAGTATTTT. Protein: CASAPGTSGSKDTDTQYF.

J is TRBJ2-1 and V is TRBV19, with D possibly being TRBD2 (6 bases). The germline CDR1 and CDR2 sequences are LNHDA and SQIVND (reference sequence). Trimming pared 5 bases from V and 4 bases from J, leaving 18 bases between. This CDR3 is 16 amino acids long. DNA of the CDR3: TGTGCCAGTAGTGCCGCCCGGGGGAGCATTTACAATGAGCAGTTCTTC. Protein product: CASSAARGSIYNEQFF.

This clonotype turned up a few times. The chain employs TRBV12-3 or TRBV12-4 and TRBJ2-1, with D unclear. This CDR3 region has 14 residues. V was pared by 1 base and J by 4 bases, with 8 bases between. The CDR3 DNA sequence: TGTGCCAGCAGTTTAGGGCCGATATACAATGAGCAGTTCTTC. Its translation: CASSLGPIYNEQFF.

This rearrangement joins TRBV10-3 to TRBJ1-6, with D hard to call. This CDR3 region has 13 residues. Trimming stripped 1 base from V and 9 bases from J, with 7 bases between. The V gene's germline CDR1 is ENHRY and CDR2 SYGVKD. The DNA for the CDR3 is TGTGCCATCAGTGAGTATGGTAGTTCACCCCTCCACTTT. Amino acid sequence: CAISEYGSSPLHF.

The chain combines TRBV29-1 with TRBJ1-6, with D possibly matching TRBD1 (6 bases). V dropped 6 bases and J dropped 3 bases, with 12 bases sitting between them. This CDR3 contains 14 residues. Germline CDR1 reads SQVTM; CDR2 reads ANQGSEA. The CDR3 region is CSVGDRNYNSPLHF. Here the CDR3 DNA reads TGCAGCGTGGGCGACAGGAACTATAATTCACCCCTCCACTTT.

The CDR3 nucleotides are TGTGCCAGCAGCCAGATGGGGGGGGCGCCGCGGTACCAAGAGACCCAGTACTTC. It specifies CASSQMGGAPRYQETQYF. The rearrangement uses TRBV3-1 and TRBJ2-5, with a tentative D call TRBD2 (7 bases). The germline gives CDR1 LGHDT, CDR2 YNNKEL (reference sequence). Trimming shortened V by 3 bases and J by 0 bases, and 20 bases separated the two germline ends. This CDR3 has 18 residues.

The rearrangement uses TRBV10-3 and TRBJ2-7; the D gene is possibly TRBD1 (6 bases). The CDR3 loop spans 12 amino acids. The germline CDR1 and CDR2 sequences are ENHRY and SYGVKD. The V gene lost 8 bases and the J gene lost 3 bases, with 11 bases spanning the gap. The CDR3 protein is CAISPGDYEQYF. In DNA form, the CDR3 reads TGTGCCATCTCCCCAGGGGACTACGAGCAGTACTTC.

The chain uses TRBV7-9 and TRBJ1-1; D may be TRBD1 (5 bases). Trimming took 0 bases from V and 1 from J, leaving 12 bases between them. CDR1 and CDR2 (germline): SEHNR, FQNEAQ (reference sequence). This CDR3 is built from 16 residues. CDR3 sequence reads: CASSLAWAGTNTEAFF. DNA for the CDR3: TGTGCCAGCAGCTTAGCGTGGGCAGGGACGAACACTGAAGCTTTCTTT.

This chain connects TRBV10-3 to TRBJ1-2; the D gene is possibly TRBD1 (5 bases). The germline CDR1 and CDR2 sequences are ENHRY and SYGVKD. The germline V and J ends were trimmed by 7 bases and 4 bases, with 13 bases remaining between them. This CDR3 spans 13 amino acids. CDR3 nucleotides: TGTGCCATCATGGGGACGGGGGGCTATGGCTACACCTTC. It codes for CAIMGTGGYGYTF.

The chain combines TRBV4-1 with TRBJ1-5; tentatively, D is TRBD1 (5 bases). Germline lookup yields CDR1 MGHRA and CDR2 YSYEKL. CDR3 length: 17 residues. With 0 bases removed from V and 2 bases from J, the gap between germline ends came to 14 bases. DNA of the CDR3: TGCGCCAGCAGCCAAGATATCGCGGGGGGAGGCAATCAGCCCCAGCATTTT. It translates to CASSQDIAGGGNQPQHF.